This record looks at one TCR beta chain sequence and its context. Its antigen is not known. The assay was immunoSEQ multiplex PCR, and TCRdb's table has in-frame clones only and misses some. The sample consists of more than 50,000 clones, approximately 93% of them appearing once. The sample is drawn from a study of OX40 agonist ivuxolimab in advanced cancers. Across the study: One patient with hepatocellular carcinoma and two with cutaneous melanoma, three in all, had partial responses.

The V end was cut by 2 bases, the J end by 3 bases, with 13 bases between. This CDR3 contains 15 residues. Looked up from germline, CDR1 is MNHNY and CDR2 is SVGAGI (reference sequence). Findings and limits, study-wide: Nonresponders, in some cases, also had low normalized T-cell clonal expansion.

The sequence came from an adult with an advanced solid tumor such as melanoma, head and neck, liver or kidney cancer. V gene TRBV6-6 combines with J gene TRBJ2-5; D perhaps matches TRBD2 (5 bases). The starting material was CD4+ or CD8+ T cells sorted from blood, obtained in a trial of the OX40 agonist ivuxolimab. The CDR3 loop is CASSYGSDSKETQYF. CDR3 nucleotides: TGTGCCAGCAGTTACGGGTCGGACTCGAAAGAGACCCAGTACTTC.